This is a list of T cell receptor beta chains from one sample in a study of shared clonotypes between healthy human individuals. The data were produced by immunoSEQ multiplex PCR, yet TCRdb's version contains in-frame clones alone and is incomplete. The table shows about 2.1 million clones, with over 85% occurring only once. Sequencing input: naive CD8+ T cells from PBMCs. These TCRs come from a man aged 18 to 30 in good health. Some clones in this sample may be carry-over from other donors' samples. Each CDR3 is given with its conserved first and last residue. The D gene is left open where the match is weak. Size is stated for part of the rows, as once, few or many counts, or as a class when the clone is expanded.

d_call	v_call	clone_size	cdr3_length	j_call	cdr3_aa	cdr3_nt
-	TRBV9	-	15	TRBJ2-6	CASSPVGGGANVLTF	TGTGCCAGCAGCCCAGTGGGGGGTGGGGCCAACGTCCTGACTTTC
TRBD2	TRBV5-1	-	16	TRBJ2-1	CASSLGRAGVYNEQFF	TGCGCCAGCAGCTTGGGACGAGCGGGAGTCTACAATGAGCAGTTCTTC
-	TRBV6-1	-	14	TRBJ2-7	CASSDYPESYEQYF	TGTGCCAGCAGTGATTATCCAGAATCCTACGAGCAGTACTTC
-	TRBV7-7	-	16	TRBJ2-3	CASSSSSPPRRNTQYF	TGTGCCAGCAGCTCCTCCTCACCTCCTCGTCGAAATACGCAGTATTTT
-	TRBV7-9	-	17	TRBJ2-2	CASSLAPRGGDTGELFF	TGTGCCAGCAGCTTAGCTCCGAGAGGGGGGGACACCGGGGAGCTGTTTTTT
-	TRBV11-1	-	13	TRBJ2-7	CASSLWGRRPQYF	TGTGCCAGCAGCTTATGGGGAAGAAGGCCCCAGTACTTC
-	TRBV10-3	-	13	TRBJ1-5	CAIRDNSNQPQHF	TGTGCCATCAGGGATAATAGCAATCAGCCCCAGCATTTT
-	TRBV6-5	-	15	TRBJ2-1	CASSYRTSPHNEQFF	TGTGCCAGCAGTTACCGTACTAGCCCACACAATGAGCAGTTCTTC
TRBD2	TRBV5-1	-	15	TRBJ2-1	CASNDLADRLNEQFF	TGCGCCAGCAACGACCTAGCGGATCGTCTCAATGAGCAGTTCTTC
-	TRBV7-3	-	16	TRBJ2-2	CASSLNAGMNTGELFF	TGTGCCAGCAGCTTAAATGCAGGGATGAACACCGGGGAGCTGTTTTTT
TRBD2	TRBV5-1	-	19	TRBJ2-1	CASSLWAGASGSGSDEQFF	TGCGCCAGCAGCTTGTGGGCCGGGGCTAGCGGGAGTGGGTCGGATGAGCAGTTCTTC
TRBD1	TRBV28	-	15	TRBJ1-4	CASSLYRGRSEKLFF	TGTGCCAGCAGCCTATACAGGGGGCGTTCTGAAAAACTGTTTTTT
-	TRBV28	-	15	TRBJ1-1	CASTPLRGENTEAFF	TGTGCCAGCACTCCCCTTCGAGGGGAAAACACTGAAGCTTTCTTT
TRBD2	TRBV10-2	-	16	TRBJ2-3	CASAFGAGGMTDTQYF	TGCGCCAGCGCGTTTGGCGCGGGAGGGATGACAGATACGCAGTATTTT
-	TRBV10-3	-	12	TRBJ2-7	CAISEPGAEQYF	TGTGCCATCAGTGAGCCGGGGGCCGAGCAGTACTTC
-	TRBV19	-	10	TRBJ2-2	CASRGDGLFF	TGTGCCAGTAGAGGGGATGGGCTGTTTTTT
-	TRBV25-1	once	9	TRBJ2-1	CASGSMPFF	TGTGCCAGCGGGTCTATGCCGTTCTTC
-	TRBV27	-	13	TRBJ2-1	CASSPEGYNEQFF	TGTGCCAGCTCCCCGGAAGGCTACAATGAGCAGTTCTTC
TRBD2	TRBV18	-	16	TRBJ2-1	CASSPPSGRAYNEQFF	TGTGCCAGCTCACCACCTAGCGGGAGGGCGTACAATGAGCAGTTCTTC